This T cell receptor beta chain stems from a study of blood T cell repertoires in COVID-19. Study as a whole: Donors in the United States, Italy and Spain gave samples during acute or convalescent COVID-19. T cells, B-cell-depleted T cells, or PBMCs provided the cDNA or gDNA that served as material.

Per the germline V gene, CDR1 is SGDLS and CDR2 is YYNGEE. This CDR3 is 16 amino acids long. Trimming removed 0 bases from V and 1 base from J, with 13 bases in between. Per the original methods: Counts of nucleated cells, estimated from reference gene primer amplification, were obtained. This table comes from immunoSEQ multiplex PCR, and its TCRdb copy is limited to in-frame clones, with some not included. The V and J calls and the clone size are those of that table, but D and trimming were determined from the DNA. The sample has 35,000 to 45,000 clones, 90% seen once. The sequence came from a man between 45 and 60 years old with active COVID-19. This chain links TRBV9 with TRBJ2-5; D perhaps matches TRBD2 (6 bases). The sample taken for sequencing was peripheral blood. The CDR3 DNA reads as TGTGCCAGCAGCGTAGATGATAGCGGCCTCCAAGAGACCCAGTACTTC. It specifies CASSVDDSGLQETQYF.